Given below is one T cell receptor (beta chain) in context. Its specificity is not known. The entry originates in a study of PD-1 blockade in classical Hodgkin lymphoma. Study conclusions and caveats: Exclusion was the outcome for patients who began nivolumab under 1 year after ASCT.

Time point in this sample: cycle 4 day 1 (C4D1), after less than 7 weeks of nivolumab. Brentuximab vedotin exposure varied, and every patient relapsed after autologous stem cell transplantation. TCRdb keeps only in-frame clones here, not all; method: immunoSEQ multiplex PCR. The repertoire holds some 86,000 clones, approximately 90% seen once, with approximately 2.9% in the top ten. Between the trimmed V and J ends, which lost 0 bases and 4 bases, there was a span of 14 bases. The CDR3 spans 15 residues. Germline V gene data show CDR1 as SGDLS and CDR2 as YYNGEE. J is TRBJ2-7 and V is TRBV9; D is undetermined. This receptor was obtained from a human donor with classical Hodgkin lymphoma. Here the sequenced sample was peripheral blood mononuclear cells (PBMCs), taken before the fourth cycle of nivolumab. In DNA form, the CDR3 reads TGTGCCAGCAGCGTAGCTTCCGGGCCCTCTTACGAGCAGTACTTC. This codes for CASSVASGPSYEQYF.